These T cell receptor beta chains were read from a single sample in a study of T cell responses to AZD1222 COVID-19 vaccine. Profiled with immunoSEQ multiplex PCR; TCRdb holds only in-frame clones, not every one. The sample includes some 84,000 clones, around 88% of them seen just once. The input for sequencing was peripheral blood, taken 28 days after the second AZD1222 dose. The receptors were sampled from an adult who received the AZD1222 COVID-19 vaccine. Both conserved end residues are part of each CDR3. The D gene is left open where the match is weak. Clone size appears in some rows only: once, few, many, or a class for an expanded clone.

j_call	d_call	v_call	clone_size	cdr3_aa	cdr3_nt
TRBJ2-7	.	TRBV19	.	CASSIFNSPTYEQYF	TGTGCCAGTAGTATATTTAACAGCCCCACCTACGAGCAGTACTTC
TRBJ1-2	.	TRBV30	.	CAWSVFPRVSYTF	TGTGCCTGGAGTGTATTCCCTAGGGTTAGCTACACCTTC
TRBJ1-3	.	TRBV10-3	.	CAIRTQGSGNTIYF	TGTGCCATCAGGACACAGGGCTCTGGAAACACCATATATTTT
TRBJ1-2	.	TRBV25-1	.	CASSEYEYGYTF	TGTGCCAGCAGTGAATATGAATATGGCTACACCTTC
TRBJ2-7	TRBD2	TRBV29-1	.	CSVESGQRGTSYEQYF	TGCAGCGTTGAGAGTGGCCAGCGGGGAACCTCCTACGAGCAGTACTTC
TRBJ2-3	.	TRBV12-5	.	CASGLARDVTDTQYF	TGTGCTAGTGGTTTGGCTCGGGACGTCACAGATACGCAGTATTTT
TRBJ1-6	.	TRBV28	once	CATKAEGNSPLHF	TGTGCCACCAAGGCGGAGGGTAATTCACCCCTCCACTTT
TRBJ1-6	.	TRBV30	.	CAWESYTSSYNSPLHF	TGTGCCTGGGAAAGCTACACGAGCTCCTATAATTCACCCCTCCACTTT
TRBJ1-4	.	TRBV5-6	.	CASSLIGLSGKLFF	TGTGCCAGCAGCTTGATCGGTCTATCCGGAAAACTGTTTTTT
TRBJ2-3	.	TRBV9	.	CASSVVPSSSTDTQYF	TGTGCCAGCAGCGTAGTTCCTAGCAGCAGCACAGATACGCAGTATTTT
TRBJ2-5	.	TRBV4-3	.	CASSQDYSQETQYF	TGCGCCAGCAGCCAAGATTACAGCCAAGAGACCCAGTACTTC
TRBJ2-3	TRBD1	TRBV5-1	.	CASSIGQAANTQYF	TGCGCCAGCAGCATAGGACAGGCGGCAAATACGCAGTATTTT
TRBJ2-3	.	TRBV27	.	CASSFQRTTDTQYF	TGTGCCAGCAGTTTTCAACGGACCACAGATACGCAGTATTTT
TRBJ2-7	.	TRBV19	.	CASSIGQRYEQYF	TGTGCCAGTAGTATCGGTCAAAGATACGAGCAGTACTTC
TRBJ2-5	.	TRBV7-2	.	CASSASGQPPGTQYF	TGTGCCAGCAGCGCGAGCGGACAGCCGCCCGGGACCCAGTACTTC
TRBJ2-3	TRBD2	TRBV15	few	CATSRGLAGTTGGQYF	TGTGCCACCAGCAGAGGACTAGCGGGAACTACGGGGGGGCAGTATTTT
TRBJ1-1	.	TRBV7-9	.	CASSPRGHSSTEAFF	TGTGCCAGCAGCCCCCGTGGCCATTCGAGCACTGAAGCTTTCTTT
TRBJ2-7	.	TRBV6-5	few	CASSPPTADSYEQYF	TGTGCCAGCAGTCCCCCCACGGCGGACTCCTACGAGCAGTACTTC
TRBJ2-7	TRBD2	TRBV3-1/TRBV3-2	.	CASSPGLAGYEQYF	TGTGCCAGCAGCCCGGGACTAGCGGGGTACGAGCAGTACTTC
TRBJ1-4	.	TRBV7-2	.	CASSLRGSSEKLFF	TGTGCCAGCAGCTTAAGGGGGAGTAGTGAAAAACTGTTTTTT
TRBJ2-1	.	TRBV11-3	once	CASSQSRYNEQFF	TGTGCCAGCAGCCAGAGTCGCTACAATGAGCAGTTCTTC
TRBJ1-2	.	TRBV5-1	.	CASIKTVPPANYGYTF	TGCGCCAGCATAAAGACAGTCCCCCCGGCGAACTATGGCTACACCTTC
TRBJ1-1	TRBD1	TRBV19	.	CASSIGAGGLAEAFF	TGTGCCAGTAGTATAGGAGCAGGGGGATTGGCTGAAGCTTTCTTT
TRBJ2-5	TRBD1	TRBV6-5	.	CASSSGQWGTQYF	TGTGCCAGCAGTTCGGGACAGTGGGGGACCCAGTACTTC